These T cell receptor beta chains were read from a single sample in a study of blood T cell repertoires in COVID-19. Repertoires were generated with immunoSEQ multiplex PCR, while TCRdb's copy carries only in-frame clones and drops some. There are about 180,000 clones in the sample; around nine tenths occur only once, and 12% lies in the top ten. Sequenced sample: peripheral blood. The receptors here all came from a woman in her 70s with COVID-19, enrolled during active disease. Each CDR3 is given with its conserved first and last residue. D genes are given only for firm matches. Rows may omit the clone size; those that give it use once, few, many or a size class.

size: .; V: TRBV6-5; D: .; J: TRBJ1-1; CDR3: CASSYSDSNTEAFF; DNA: TGTGCCAGCAGTTACTCAGACTCGAACACTGAAGCTTTCTTT
size: once; V: TRBV6-6; D: .; J: TRBJ1-5; CDR3: CASSRGGGGSNQPQHF; DNA: TGTGCCAGCAGTCGAGGAGGCGGTGGGAGCAATCAGCCCCAGCATTTT
size: .; V: TRBV28; D: .; J: TRBJ1-1; CDR3: CASSPTGWDTEAFF; DNA: TGTGCCAGCAGTCCAACCGGGTGGGACACTGAAGCTTTCTTT
size: once; V: TRBV11-2; D: TRBD1; J: TRBJ2-5; CDR3: CASSLADRAVQYF; DNA: TGTGCCAGCAGCTTAGCTGACAGGGCAGTCCAGTACTTC
size: .; V: TRBV5-1; D: .; J: TRBJ1-5; CDR3: CASSLAGIGNQPQHF; DNA: TGCGCCAGCAGCTTGGCAGGAATTGGCAATCAGCCCCAGCATTTT
size: .; V: TRBV3-1/TRBV3-2; D: TRBD2; J: TRBJ2-4; CDR3: CASSLGSGGIQYF; DNA: TGTGCCAGCAGTCTCGGAAGCGGGGGCATTCAGTACTTC
size: .; V: TRBV7-2; D: .; J: TRBJ2-7; CDR3: CASSKKEILSYEQYF; DNA: TGTGCCAGCAGCAAAAAGGAGATCCTCTCCTACGAGCAGTACTTC
size: .; V: TRBV5-5; D: TRBD1; J: TRBJ1-2; CDR3: CASSQTGARSYGYTF; DNA: TGTGCCAGCAGTCAAACAGGGGCGCGGAGCTATGGCTACACCTTC
size: .; V: TRBV5-6; D: TRBD1; J: TRBJ2-7; CDR3: CASSQSGTGKVEQYF; DNA: TGTGCCAGCAGCCAGTCCGGGACAGGGAAGGTCGAGCAGTACTTC
size: .; V: TRBV5-1; D: TRBD2; J: TRBJ2-1; CDR3: CASSLKASGFLNEQFF; DNA: TGCGCCAGCAGCTTGAAGGCTAGCGGATTCCTGAATGAGCAGTTCTTC
size: .; V: TRBV3-1/TRBV3-2; D: TRBD2; J: TRBJ2-7; CDR3: CASSQDPSGAYEQYF; DNA: TGTGCCAGCAGCCAAGATCCTAGCGGGGCCTACGAGCAGTACTTC
size: .; V: TRBV29-1; D: TRBD1; J: TRBJ2-3; CDR3: CSVVRDRGADTQYF; DNA: TGCAGCGTTGTTAGAGACAGGGGGGCAGATACGCAGTATTTT
size: once; V: TRBV29-1; D: TRBD1; J: TRBJ2-7; CDR3: CSVVTTGSGYEQYF; DNA: TGCAGCGTTGTTACGACAGGGTCGGGATACGAGCAGTACTTC
size: .; V: TRBV6-1; D: .; J: TRBJ2-5; CDR3: CASSEWGVQETQYF; DNA: TGTGCCAGCAGTGAGTGGGGGGTCCAAGAGACCCAGTACTTC
size: .; V: TRBV5-5; D: TRBD2; J: TRBJ2-7; CDR3: CASSNTPVASGSDEQYF; DNA: TGTGCCAGCAGCAACACCCCAGTCGCTAGCGGGAGCGACGAGCAGTACTTC
size: .; V: TRBV30; D: TRBD1; J: TRBJ1-3; CDR3: CAWSVGSGGLSGNTIYF; DNA: TGTGCCTGGAGTGTAGGGTCAGGGGGCCTTTCTGGAAACACCATATATTTT
size: .; V: TRBV5-1; D: TRBD1; J: TRBJ2-5; CDR3: CASSLQGTETQYF; DNA: TGCGCCAGCAGCTTACAGGGGACGGAGACCCAGTACTTC
size: .; V: TRBV7-9; D: .; J: TRBJ1-3; CDR3: CATRGGNTIYF; DNA: TGTGCCACCCGGGGGGGAAACACCATATATTTT
size: .; V: TRBV5-1; D: .; J: TRBJ2-1; CDR3: CASSLSSSYNEQFF; DNA: TGCGCCAGCAGCTTGAGTAGTTCCTACAATGAGCAGTTCTTC
size: .; V: TRBV3-1/TRBV3-2; D: .; J: TRBJ1-3; CDR3: CASRQSYSGNTIYF; DNA: TGTGCCAGCCGCCAATCCTACTCTGGAAACACCATATATTTT
size: .; V: TRBV30; D: TRBD1; J: TRBJ2-6; CDR3: CAWRVPGQGTGANVLTF; DNA: TGTGCCTGGAGAGTCCCGGGACAGGGCACCGGGGCCAACGTCCTGACTTTC
size: .; V: TRBV27; D: TRBD1; J: TRBJ1-2; CDR3: CASRRTGLVYGYTF; DNA: TGTGCCAGCAGACGGACAGGGCTTGTGTATGGCTACACCTTC
size: .; V: TRBV7-2; D: .; J: TRBJ1-2; CDR3: CASSLGGSYGYTF; DNA: TGTGCCAGCAGCTTAGGCGGAAGCTATGGCTACACCTTC
size: .; V: TRBV13; D: TRBD2; J: TRBJ2-4; CDR3: CASSQRIRTSGNIQYF; DNA: TGTGCCAGCAGCCAAAGAATTCGGACTAGCGGAAACATTCAGTACTTC
size: .; V: TRBV11-3; D: .; J: TRBJ2-3; CDR3: CASSTGTDTQYF; DNA: TGTGCCAGCAGTACCGGTACAGATACGCAGTATTTT
size: .; V: TRBV11-1; D: .; J: TRBJ2-5; CDR3: CASRTSTGVETQYF; DNA: TGTGCCAGCAGGACCTCGACAGGAGTAGAGACCCAGTACTTC
size: .; V: TRBV25-1; D: .; J: TRBJ2-2; CDR3: CASSPPMNTGELFF; DNA: TGTGCCAGCAGCCCCCCAATGAACACCGGGGAGCTGTTTTTT
size: .; V: TRBV7-3; D: TRBD1; J: TRBJ1-1; CDR3: CASSFGTANTEAFF; DNA: TGTGCCAGCAGCTTCGGGACAGCGAACACTGAAGCTTTCTTT